These T cell receptor beta chains were read from a single sample in a study of technical replicates of blood from several donors. Measured with immunoSEQ multiplex PCR; TCRdb has only the in-frame clones, and not every one. The sample records tens of thousands of clones, more than 95% being singletons. The sample was T cells isolated from PBMCs. All receptors come from a human donor in good health. Both conserved end residues are part of each CDR3. The D gene is left open where the match is weak. Clone sizes are given selectively: once, few, many, or a class where the clone is expanded.

cdr3_length j_call clone_size d_call v_call cdr3_aa
15 TRBJ1-2 . TRBD1 TRBV7-2 CASSSRQGLNYGYTF
13 TRBJ2-7 . TRBD1 TRBV28 CASSSGTGYEQYF
15 TRBJ2-7 . . TRBV6-5 CASRRPGIASYEQYF
17 TRBJ2-1 . TRBD2 TRBV27 CASSLSPTSGTYNEQFF
16 TRBJ2-3 . TRBD2 TRBV7-9 CASSPGGGQFADTQYF
16 TRBJ2-5 . TRBD1 TRBV27 CASSFRPGQGQETQYF
14 TRBJ1-1 . TRBD1 TRBV5-1 CASSIGTGNTEAFF
15 TRBJ2-1 . TRBD2 TRBV6-6 CASSYGREIYNEQFF
14 TRBJ1-5 . . TRBV6-5 CASSSARAYQPQHF
12 TRBJ1-2 . . TRBV6-1 CASSDREFGYTF
14 TRBJ2-2 . TRBD1 TRBV7-7 CASSLDRGSGELFF
13 TRBJ1-1 . . TRBV27 CASSFYGADEAFF
16 TRBJ2-3 once TRBD1 TRBV15 CATSRDKQGAGDTQYF
15 TRBJ2-7 . . TRBV6-5 CASSYSGHGGYEQYF
19 TRBJ2-3 . TRBD1 TRBV10-3 CAISGLGGQGALGTDTQYF
14 TRBJ1-1 . . TRBV10-3 CAAFGGPWNTEAFF
15 TRBJ2-7 . . TRBV5-1 CASSLVESEPYEQYF
14 TRBJ1-1 . TRBD1 TRBV2 CASSVTGQGTEAFF
13 TRBJ1-2 . . TRBV27 CASSVTGNYGYTF
19 TRBJ1-4 . TRBD1 TRBV5-5 CASSFTWTGEIITNEKLFF
17 TRBJ2-2 . TRBD2 TRBV7-9 CASSSNRLAGESGELFF
16 TRBJ2-3 . TRBD2 TRBV9 CASSVGLAGAPELGYF
17 TRBJ1-6 . . TRBV12-5 CASGLAPRRADNSPLHF
13 TRBJ1-4 . . TRBV5-1 CASFGTWAEKLFF
17 TRBJ2-7 . TRBD1 TRBV4-2 CASSQRTRDRVAYEQYF
14 TRBJ2-1 . TRBD1 TRBV11-3 CASSLGDRVNEQFF
11 TRBJ1-2 . . TRBV29-1 CSAGHGYGYTF
18 TRBJ2-1 . TRBD2 TRBV11-2 CASSLDGLAGAFYNEQFF
13 TRBJ2-7 . . TRBV12-5 CASGSIGGYEQYF
16 TRBJ2-7 . . TRBV7-9 CASSLEVGERAYEQYF
13 TRBJ2-3 . . TRBV18 CASSPPHTDTQYF
14 TRBJ1-1 . . TRBV25-1 CASSEVGRETEAFF
14 TRBJ2-7 . . TRBV27 CASSPGTLGYEQYF
13 TRBJ1-4 . . TRBV30 CAWSEGGDEKLFF
14 TRBJ2-7 . . TRBV6-5 CASSYSQGSYEQYF
16 TRBJ2-1 . . TRBV6-5 CASSYPKKRESNEQFF
15 TRBJ1-4 . . TRBV7-9 CASSRGLTTNEKLFF
15 TRBJ2-5 . TRBD1 TRBV7-9 CASSMGQGAQETQYF
14 TRBJ2-1 . . TRBV5-6 CASSMGGGYNEQFF
14 TRBJ1-2 . . TRBV10-3 CAISDGEGDYGYTF
15 TRBJ2-5 . TRBD2 TRBV27 CASSLGLAAQETQYF
14 TRBJ1-1 . . TRBV5-6 CASSLDSLNTEAFF
16 TRBJ1-1 . TRBD1 TRBV14 CASSLRRTGGHTEAFF
12 TRBJ1-1 . . TRBV28 CAARPGNTEAFF
14 TRBJ2-1 . TRBD2 TRBV28 CATRKVRELNEQFF
14 TRBJ1-4 . TRBD1 TRBV27 CASSLSDREEKLFF
14 TRBJ2-3 . TRBD2 TRBV6-4 CASSVSGGTDTQYF
12 TRBJ1-1 . . TRBV11-1 CASSYGTVEAFF
15 TRBJ2-6 once TRBD1 TRBV6-5 CASSWTGSGANVLTF
15 TRBJ2-3 . TRBD2 TRBV28 CASRKGLGHGDTQYF
11 TRBJ1-2 . . TRBV19 CASNSPYGYTF
16 TRBJ2-7 . . TRBV5-6 CASSRDTNRFTYEQYF